The 16 T cell receptor beta chains given below trace back to one sample, sequenced in a study of response to subunit inactivated influenza vaccine. From the RT-PCR reads, TCRdb called clonotypes with MiXCR, one entry per CDR3 protein. The sample has about 190,000 distinct CDR3 sequences; 13% to 15% are singletons. The material sequenced was CD8+ T cells sorted from PBMCs, taken less than 6 days after vaccination. The receptor set was obtained from a man aged 50-60 years who received an inactivated influenza vaccine.

The rearrangement joins TRBV5-6 to TRBJ2-1; the D is unclear. V was trimmed by 0 bases and J by 7 bases, leaving 11 bases between them. The CDR3 totals 14 residues. CDR1 is SGHDT and CDR2 is YYEEEE in the germline V gene. The CDR3 protein is CASSLAGRSNEQFF. The CDR3 DNA sequence: TGTGCCAGCAGCTTGGCGGGCAGATCTAATGAGCAGTTCTTC.

The genes are TRBV18 and TRBJ1-1, with D unresolved. V was cut by 4 bases and J by 5 bases, with 11 bases left in between. In germline, CDR1 is KGHSH, CDR2 LQKENI. The CDR3 is made up of 13 amino acids. CDR3 bases: TGTGCCAGCTCACGTGAAAGGGTAACTGAAGCTTTCTTT. Translated: CASSRERVTEAFF.

This chain links TRBV19 with TRBJ2-5; D gene ambiguous. The CDR3 is 13 residues long. Germline V gene sequence: CDR1 LNHDA, CDR2 SQIVND (reference sequence). With 2 bases removed from V and 1 base from J, the gap between germline ends came to 5 bases. The CDR3 region is CASSIPSQETQYF. The CDR3, as DNA: TGTGCCAGTAGTATACCCAGCCAAGAGACCCAGTACTTC. The full variable domain, in which reference TRBV19 and TRBJ2-5 provide the parts outside the CDR3, is DGGITQSPKYLFRKEGQNVTLSCEQNLNHDAMYWYRQDPGQGLRLIYYSQIVNDFQKGDIAEGYSVSREKKESFPLTVTSAQKNPTAFYLCASSIPSQETQYFGPGTRLLVL.

The V call is TRBV6-2 or TRBV6-3, the J call TRBJ2-1, with D possibly matching TRBD2 (5 bases). This CDR3 has 15 amino acids. V lost 2 bases to trimming and J lost 0 bases, with 8 bases between them. From germline, CDR1 is MNHEY and CDR2 SVGEGT. DNA of the CDR3: TGTGCCAGCAGTTACGGGCGGGCCTCCTACAATGAGCAGTTCTTC. It specifies CASSYGRASYNEQFF.

This clonotype was recorded at least ten times. The chain employs TRBV9 and TRBJ1-1; tentative D call: TRBD1 (6 bases). Trimming took off 4 bases at V and 2 bases at J, with 12 bases between the two ends. This CDR3 contains 14 residues. Germline V gene lookup returns CDR1 SGDLS and CDR2 YYNGEE. In DNA, the CDR3 is TGTGCCAGCAGCCCCTGGGGGCCTAACACTGAAGCTTTCTTT. It encodes CASSPWGPNTEAFF.

At least ten counts were recorded for this clonotype. The chain uses TRBV11-2 and TRBJ2-2; 9 bases agree with TRBD2. The ends lost 0 bases at V and 3 bases at J; junction bases unmatched: 8. The CDR3 is 18 amino acids. Germline CDR1 is SGHAT and CDR2 is FQNNGV. The CDR3 DNA reads TGTGCCAGCAGCTTAGATATAGGTCTAGCGGGATACACCGGGGAGCTGTTTTTT. As protein: CASSLDIGLAGYTGELFF.

This chain joins TRBV6-2 or TRBV6-3 and TRBJ2-7; possible D gene TRBD2, 6 bases. CDR1 and CDR2 from the germline V gene are MNHEY and SVGEGT. V dropped 2 bases and J dropped 3 bases, with 14 bases sitting between them. The CDR3 consists of 15 residues. The CDR3 spells CASSYHDGGIYEQYF. The CDR3 DNA follows: TGTGCCAGCAGTTACCATGACGGGGGAATCTACGAGCAGTACTTC.

V gene TRBV4-3 combines with J gene TRBJ2-3; D is undetermined. The V and J ends lost 3 bases and 3 bases respectively, with 10 bases between them. This CDR3 region has 14 residues. The V gene's germline CDR1 is LGHNA and CDR2 YSLEER. CDR3 nucleotide sequence: TGCGCCAGCAGCCAGGCCCAGACGACAGATACGCAGTATTTT. This sequence encodes CASSQAQTTDTQYF.

The CDR3 protein is CASSFRWDEQFF. The DNA for the CDR3 is TGTGCCAGCAGCTTTAGATGGGATGAGCAGTTCTTC. V gene TRBV11-2 combines with J gene TRBJ2-1, with unresolved D. V lost 3 bases and J 8 bases, leaving 8 bases between the germline ends. From germline, CDR1 is SGHAT and CDR2 FQNNGV. This CDR3 contains 12 residues.

This chain uses TRBV6-5 with TRBJ2-5; D is perhaps TRBD2 (6 bases). The CDR3 runs to 16 residues. Trimming removed 2 bases from V and 1 base from J, with 14 bases in between. CDR1 is MNHEY, CDR2 SVGAGI, per germline. DNA for the CDR3: TGTGCCAGCAGTTACATCGCGGGGAGAGTCCAAGAGACCCAGTACTTC. As protein: CASSYIAGRVQETQYF.

The V call is TRBV7-2, the J call TRBJ1-1, with D possibly TRBD1 on 5 matching bases. This CDR3 spans 13 amino acids. The germline V gene has CDR1 SGHTA and CDR2 FQGNSA. Trimming took off 3 bases at V and 4 bases at J, with 9 bases between the two ends. The CDR3 reads CASSLGVATEAFF. CDR3 DNA: TGTGCCAGCAGCTTGGGGGTGGCCACTGAAGCTTTCTTT.

V usage is TRBV12-3 or TRBV12-4 and J usage is TRBJ1-1; D gene uncertain. V was pared by 4 bases and J by 1 base, with 7 bases between. This CDR3 has 13 amino acids. The CDR3 DNA follows: TGTGCCAGCAGTTCCAATGAGAACACTGAAGCTTTCTTT. Protein: CASSSNENTEAFF.

The chain combines TRBV6-2 or TRBV6-3 with TRBJ2-7, with 8 nucleotides matching TRBD2. J was trimmed by 3 bases and V by 4 bases; bases with no gene match: 2. This CDR3 has 13 residues. The V gene's germline CDR1 is MNHEY and CDR2 SVGEGT. The CDR3 is CASSFTSGYEQYF. Here the CDR3 DNA reads TGTGCCAGCAGTTTCACTAGCGGCTACGAGCAGTACTTC.

The chain is built from TRBV6-1 and TRBJ2-2; a weak D match, TRBD1 (6 bases). V gave up 6 bases and J gave up 4 bases, with 15 bases separating them. CDR3 length: 15 residues. Germline lookup yields CDR1 MNHNS and CDR2 SASEGT. The CDR3 nucleotides are TGTGCCAGCAGGACAAACCAGGGGTTCACCGGGGAGCTGTTTTTT. It yields the protein CASRTNQGFTGELFF.

This clonotype was observed a few times. This chain links TRBV7-8 with TRBJ2-7, with D perhaps matching TRBD1 (6 bases). Germline V gene sequence: CDR1 SGHVS, CDR2 FQNEAQ. CDR3 length: 14 residues. V dropped 5 bases and J dropped 4 bases, with 15 bases sitting between them. The CDR3 coding sequence is TGTGCCAGCAGCCCGATATGGACAGCATACGAGCAGTACTTC. It yields the protein CASSPIWTAYEQYF.

This clonotype was detected only a few times. The chain uses TRBV12-3 or TRBV12-4 and TRBJ2-7; 7 nucleotides agree with TRBD2. V was clipped by 0 bases and J by 2 bases; unmatched bases: 7. There are 16 residues in the CDR3. CDR3: CASSLAHPAGTYEQYF. The CDR3 DNA reads as TGTGCCAGCAGTTTAGCGCACCCAGCGGGAACCTACGAGCAGTACTTC.